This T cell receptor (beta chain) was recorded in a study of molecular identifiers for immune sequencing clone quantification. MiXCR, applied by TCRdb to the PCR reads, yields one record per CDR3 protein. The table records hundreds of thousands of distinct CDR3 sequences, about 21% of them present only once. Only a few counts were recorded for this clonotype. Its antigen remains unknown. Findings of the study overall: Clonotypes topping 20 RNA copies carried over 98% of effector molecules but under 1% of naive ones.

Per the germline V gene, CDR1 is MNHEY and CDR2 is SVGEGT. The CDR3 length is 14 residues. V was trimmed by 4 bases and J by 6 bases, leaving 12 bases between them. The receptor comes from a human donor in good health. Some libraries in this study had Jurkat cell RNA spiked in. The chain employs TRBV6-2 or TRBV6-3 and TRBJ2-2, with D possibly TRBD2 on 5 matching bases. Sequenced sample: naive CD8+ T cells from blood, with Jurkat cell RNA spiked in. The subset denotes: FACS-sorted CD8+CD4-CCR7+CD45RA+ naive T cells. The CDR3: CASSSYPGAGELFF. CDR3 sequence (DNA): TGTGCCAGCAGTTCCTACCCCGGGGCCGGGGAGCTGTTTTTT.